This T cell receptor (beta chain) was sequenced in a study of T cell responses to AZD1222 COVID-19 vaccine. Per the germline V gene, CDR1 is MDHEN and CDR2 is SYDVKM. The CDR3 loop spans 11 amino acids. V dropped 5 bases and J dropped 3 bases, with 5 bases sitting between them. Data came from immunoSEQ multiplex PCR; TCRdb stores just in-frame clones and leaves some out. The repertoire holds roughly 100,000 clones, with 88% as singletons. The source material was peripheral blood, sampled on day 0 of AZD1222 vaccination. The V gene is TRBV28, the J gene TRBJ2-7; D is undetermined. The receptor was isolated from an adult in good health. CDR3 loop: CASSPDYEQYF. CDR3 DNA: TGTGCCAGCAGTCCTGACTACGAGCAGTACTTC.